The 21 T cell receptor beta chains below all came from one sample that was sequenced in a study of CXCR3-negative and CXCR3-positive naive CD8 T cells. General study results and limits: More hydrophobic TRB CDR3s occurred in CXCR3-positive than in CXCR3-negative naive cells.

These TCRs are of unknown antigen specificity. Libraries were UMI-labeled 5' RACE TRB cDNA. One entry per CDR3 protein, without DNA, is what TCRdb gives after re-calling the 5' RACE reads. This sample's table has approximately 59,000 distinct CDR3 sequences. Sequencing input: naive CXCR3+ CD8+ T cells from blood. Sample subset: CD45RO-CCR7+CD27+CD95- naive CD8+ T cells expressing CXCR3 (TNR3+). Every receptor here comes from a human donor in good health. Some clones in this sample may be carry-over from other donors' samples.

The CDR3 reads CASTTTSGTSGRTNTGELFF. The rearrangement links TRBV12-3 or TRBV12-4 to TRBJ2-2; TCRdb gives TRBD2 as the D gene, but with no DNA this cannot be confirmed. The CDR3 is 20 amino acids.

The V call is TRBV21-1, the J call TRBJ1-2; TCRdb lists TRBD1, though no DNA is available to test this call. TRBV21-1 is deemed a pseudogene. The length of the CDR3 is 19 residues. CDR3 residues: CASSKVVVTAERKNYGYTF.

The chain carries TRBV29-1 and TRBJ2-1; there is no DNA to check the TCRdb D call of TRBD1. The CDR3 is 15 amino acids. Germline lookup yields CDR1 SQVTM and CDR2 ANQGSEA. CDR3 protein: CSVVFRDRSYNEQFF.

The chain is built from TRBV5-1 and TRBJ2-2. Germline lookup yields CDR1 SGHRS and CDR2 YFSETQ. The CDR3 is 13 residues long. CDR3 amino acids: CASSFLSTGELFF.

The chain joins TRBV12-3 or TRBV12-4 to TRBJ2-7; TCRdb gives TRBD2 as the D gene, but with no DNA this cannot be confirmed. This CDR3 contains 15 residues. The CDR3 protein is CASSTLAGNSYEQYF.

CDR3 amino acids: CASSLVRGGSEAFF. The chain couples TRBV12-3 or TRBV12-4 to TRBJ1-1; TCRdb gives TRBD1 as the D gene, but with no DNA this cannot be confirmed. This CDR3 spans 14 amino acids.

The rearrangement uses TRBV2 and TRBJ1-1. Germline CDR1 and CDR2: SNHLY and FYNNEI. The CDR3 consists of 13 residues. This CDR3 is CASSEAGLTEAFF.

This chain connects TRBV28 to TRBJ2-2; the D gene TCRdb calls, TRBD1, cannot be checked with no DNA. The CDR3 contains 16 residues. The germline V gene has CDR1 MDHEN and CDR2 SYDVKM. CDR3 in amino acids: CASSSTGTDPTGELFF.

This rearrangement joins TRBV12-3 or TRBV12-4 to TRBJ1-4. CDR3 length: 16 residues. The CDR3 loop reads CASSLRRVAFGEKLFF.

This CDR3 reads CASSFTTGHGGEQYF. The chain joins TRBV7-6 to TRBJ2-7; TCRdb's D gene call, TRBD1, goes unchecked for lack of DNA. The CDR3 is made up of 15 amino acids. Germline CDR1 reads SGHVS; CDR2 reads FNYEAQ.

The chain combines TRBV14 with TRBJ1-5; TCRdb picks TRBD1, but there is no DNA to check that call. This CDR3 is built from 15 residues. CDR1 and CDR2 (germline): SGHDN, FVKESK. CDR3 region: CASSQRQGPNQPQHF.

The CDR3 is CASSILGQAFF. The rearrangement uses TRBV19 and TRBJ1-1. The germline CDR1 and CDR2 sequences are LNHDA and SQIVND (reference sequence). This CDR3 region has 11 residues.

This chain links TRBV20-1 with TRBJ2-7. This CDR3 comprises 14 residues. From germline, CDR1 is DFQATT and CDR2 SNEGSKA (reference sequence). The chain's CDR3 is CSARGLGGSYEQYF.

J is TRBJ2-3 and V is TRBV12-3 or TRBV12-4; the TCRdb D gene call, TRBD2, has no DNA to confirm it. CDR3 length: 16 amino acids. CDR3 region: CASSLTSGGLGDTQYF.

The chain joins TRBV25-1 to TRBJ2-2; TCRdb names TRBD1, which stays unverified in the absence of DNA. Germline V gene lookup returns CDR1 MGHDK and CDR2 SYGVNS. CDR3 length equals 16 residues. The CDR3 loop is CASSPTGTGNTGELFF.

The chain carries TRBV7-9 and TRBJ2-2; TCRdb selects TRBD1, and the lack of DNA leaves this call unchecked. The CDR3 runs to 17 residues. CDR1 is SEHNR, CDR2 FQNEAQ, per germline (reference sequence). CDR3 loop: CASTFTSGTANTGELFF.

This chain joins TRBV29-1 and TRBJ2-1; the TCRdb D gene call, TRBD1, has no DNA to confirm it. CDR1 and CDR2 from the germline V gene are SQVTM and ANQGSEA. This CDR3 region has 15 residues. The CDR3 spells CSVEDLASPYNEQFF.

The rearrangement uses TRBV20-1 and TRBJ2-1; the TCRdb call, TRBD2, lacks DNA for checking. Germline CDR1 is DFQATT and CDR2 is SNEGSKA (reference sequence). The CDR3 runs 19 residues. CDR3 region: CSARDFFGRVTGGYNEQFF.

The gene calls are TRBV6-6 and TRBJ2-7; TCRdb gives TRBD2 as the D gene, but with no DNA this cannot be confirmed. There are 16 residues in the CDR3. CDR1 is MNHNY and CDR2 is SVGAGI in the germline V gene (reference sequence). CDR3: CASSYRPRVEIYEQYF.

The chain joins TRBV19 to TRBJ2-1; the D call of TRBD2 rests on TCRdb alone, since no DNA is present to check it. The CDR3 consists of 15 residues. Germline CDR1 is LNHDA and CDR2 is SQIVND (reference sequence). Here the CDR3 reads CASTLGTALYNEQFF. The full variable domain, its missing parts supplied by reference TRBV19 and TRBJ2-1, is DGGITQSPKYLFRKEGQNVTLSCEQNLNHDAMYWYRQDPGQGLRLIYYSQIVNDFQKGDIAEGYSVSREKKESFPLTVTSAQKNPTAFYLCASTLGTALYNEQFFGPGTRLTVL.

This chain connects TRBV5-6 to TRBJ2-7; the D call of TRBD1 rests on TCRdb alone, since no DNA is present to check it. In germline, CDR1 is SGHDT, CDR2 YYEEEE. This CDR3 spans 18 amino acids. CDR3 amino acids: CASSNRQGATPEFLEQYF. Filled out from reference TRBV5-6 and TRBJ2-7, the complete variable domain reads DAGVTQSPTHLIKTRGQQVTLRCSPKSGHDTVSWYQQALGQGPQFIFQYYEEEERQRGNFPDRFSGHQFPNYSSELNVNALLLGDSALYLCASSNRQGATPEFLEQYFGPGTRLTVT.